Below, 24 T cell receptor beta chains from the same sample are listed, as sequenced in a study of cytomegalovirus exposure and HLA in healthy donors. PCR employed 60 Vbeta and 13 Jbeta primers. The repertoire was sequenced with immunoSEQ multiplex PCR; TCRdb's copy has only in-frame clones and lacks some. The sample lists over 110,000 clones, 60% to 85% occurring once. The sequencing input was PBMCs. These receptors came from a man aged 18 to 29 in good health and CMV-seronegative.

This sequence joins TRBV6-5 and TRBJ1-1; no clear D gene. Per the germline V gene, CDR1 is MNHEY and CDR2 is SVGAGI. CDR3 length equals 10 residues. The V gene lost 8 bases and the J gene lost 3 bases, with 4 bases spanning the gap. CDR3 loop: CASRDTEAFF. CDR3 nucleotides: TGTGCCAGCCGGGACACTGAAGCTTTCTTT.

The chain joins TRBV13 to TRBJ2-7; tentatively, D is TRBD2 (5 bases). CDR3 length equals 14 residues. Trimming took 2 bases from V and 1 from J, leaving 9 bases between them. Germline values: CDR1 PRHDT, CDR2 FYEKMQ (reference sequence). CDR3 loop: CASSLSGRSYEQYF. In DNA form, the CDR3 reads TGTGCCAGCAGCTTAAGCGGTCGATCCTACGAGCAGTACTTC.

The V and J genes are TRBV12-5 and TRBJ2-1; 9 nucleotides agree with TRBD1. Germline CDR1 is LGHNT and CDR2 is FRNRAP. J lost 5 bases, V lost 1 base, and 9 bases had no gene match. The CDR3 covers 17 residues. CDR3 in amino acids: CASGLALTGGAHNEQFF. The DNA for the CDR3 is TGTGCTAGTGGTTTGGCCCTTACAGGGGGCGCCCACAATGAGCAGTTCTTC. The whole variable domain, remainder taken from reference TRBV12-5 and TRBJ2-1, is DARVTQTPRHKVTEMGQEVTMRCQPILGHNTVFWYRQTMMQGLELLAYFRNRAPLDDSGMPKDRFSAEMPDATLATLKIQPSEPRDSAVYFCASGLALTGGAHNEQFFGPGTRLTVL.

The rearrangement uses TRBV7-6 and TRBJ2-2, with a possible D match to TRBD2 (6 bases). Trimming shortened V by 5 bases and J by 6 bases, and 7 bases separated the two germline ends. The length of the CDR3 is 12 residues. Germline CDR1 and CDR2: SGHVS and FNYEAQ. The CDR3 sequence is CASSSGSGELFF. CDR3 DNA: TGTGCCAGCAGCAGCGGGTCCGGGGAGCTGTTTTTT. The complete variable domain, with remaining parts taken from reference TRBV7-6 and TRBJ2-2, reads GAGVSQSPRYKVTKRGQDVALRCDPISGHVSLYWYRQALGQGPEFLTYFNYEAQQDKSGLPNDRFSAERPEGSISTLTIQRTEQRDSAMYRCASSSGSGELFFGEGSRLTVL.

The gene calls are TRBV6-1 and TRBJ1-2; D ambiguous. Trimming removed 7 bases at V and 4 bases at J, with 10 bases between. Looked up from germline, CDR1 is MNHNS and CDR2 is SASEGT. The CDR3 sequence is 12 residues long. CDR3 residues: CASINVAYGYTF. CDR3 DNA sequence: TGTGCCAGCATAAATGTGGCCTATGGCTACACCTTC.

This clone was counted only a few times. CDR3 in DNA: TGCAGCGTTTACCCCCCGGGTTTGAACACTGAAGCTTTCTTT. It codes for CSVYPPGLNTEAFF. V usage is TRBV29-1 and J usage is TRBJ1-1; no clear D gene. Germline CDR1 SQVTM, CDR2 ANQGSEA. V dropped 5 bases and J dropped 0 bases, with 13 bases sitting between them. This CDR3 is 14 amino acids long.

The chain employs TRBV9 and TRBJ1-6; 7 nucleotides agree with TRBD1. V lost 5 bases to trimming and J lost 9 bases; unmatched junction nucleotides: 8. In germline, CDR1 is SGDLS, CDR2 YYNGEE. The CDR3 loop spans 14 amino acids. This CDR3 is CASSSTGEGSPLHF. For the CDR3, the DNA is TGTGCCAGCAGTTCCACAGGGGAAGGTTCACCCCTCCACTTT.

The chain recombines TRBV5-4 with TRBJ2-5, with D tentatively TRBD1 (5 bases). Germline CDR1 reads SGHNT; CDR2 reads YYREEE (reference sequence). V lost 0 bases, J lost 3 bases, and 18 bases lay in between. The length of the CDR3 is 17 residues. The DNA of the CDR3 is TGTGCCAGCAGCTTGGCCGGTCGTCAGGGTGGGGAAGAGACCCAGTACTTC. Encoded protein: CASSLAGRQGGEETQYF.

The chain couples TRBV7-9 to TRBJ1-5; 7 nucleotides match TRBD1. The V gene end was trimmed by 4 bases and the J gene end by 3 bases; junction bases not matched to a gene: 3. Germline-derived CDR1 and CDR2 are SEHNR and FQNEAQ (reference sequence). There are 14 residues in the CDR3. The CDR3 region is CASSSQGFNQPQHF. Here the CDR3 DNA reads TGTGCCAGCAGCTCACAGGGGTTCAATCAGCCCCAGCATTTT.

The chain recombines TRBV5-4 with TRBJ2-3; D is unclear. The CDR3 sequence is 14 residues long. Germline V gene lookup returns CDR1 SGHNT and CDR2 YYREEE (reference sequence). V dropped 0 bases and J dropped 1 base, with 6 bases sitting between them. The CDR3 region has the DNA TGTGCCAGCAGCTTGGCCAGGCGCACAGATACGCAGTATTTT. This sequence encodes CASSLARRTDTQYF.

The chain is built from TRBV6-6 and TRBJ2-2, with D uncertain. V lost 2 bases to trimming and J lost 2 bases, with 9 bases between them. The CDR3 sequence is 15 residues long. Germline-derived CDR1 and CDR2 are MNHNY and SVGAGI (reference sequence). CDR3 coding DNA: TGTGCCAGCAGTTACCCGGGTGGAAACACCGGGGAGCTGTTTTTT. This sequence encodes CASSYPGGNTGELFF.

This clone occurred a few times. V gene TRBV7-9 combines with J gene TRBJ2-2; a weak D match, TRBD1 (6 bases). The CDR3 sequence is 14 residues long. Germline CDR1 and CDR2: SEHNR and FQNEAQ (reference sequence). With 6 bases removed from V and 2 bases from J, the gap between germline ends came to 10 bases. Here the CDR3 DNA reads TGTGCCAGCAGACAGGACAGAAACACCGGGGAGCTGTTTTTT. As protein: CASRQDRNTGELFF.

This clone was detected once. A read error may account for a junction end that differs from germline. The chain carries TRBV27 and TRBJ2-6, with a possible D match to TRBD1 (5 bases). CDR3 size: 14 residues. CDR1 is MNHEY and CDR2 is SMNVEV in the germline V gene (reference sequence). The CDR3 DNA reads as TGTGCCAGCAGTTTCCGATCTGGGGCCAACGTCTTGACTTTC. It is translated as CASSFRSGANVLTF.

The chain has TRBV2 and TRBJ2-3; 9 nucleotides line up with TRBD1. This CDR3 spans 13 amino acids. Germline-derived CDR1 and CDR2 are SNHLY and FYNNEI. J lost 10 bases, V lost 8 bases, and 10 bases had no gene match. The CDR3 DNA follows: TGTGCCAGCTGCCGGGACAGGGAGAAGGCGCAGTATTTT. Encoded protein: CASCRDREKAQYF.

The V gene is TRBV5-4, the J gene TRBJ2-2; no definite D call. Trimming removed 5 bases at V and 1 base at J, with 18 bases between. CDR1 is SGHNT and CDR2 is YYREEE in the germline V gene (reference sequence). The CDR3 runs to 17 residues. The CDR3, as DNA: TGTGCCAGCAGTAGAGGCAGCAACCTGTTGAACACCGGGGAGCTGTTTTTT. Its translation is CASSRGSNLLNTGELFF.

This clone was detected only a few times. The chain uses TRBV4-1 and TRBJ2-7; maybe TRBD2 (6 bases). CDR3 length equals 16 residues. The V gene lost 2 bases and the J gene lost 0 bases, with 14 bases spanning the gap. Germline CDR1 MGHRA, CDR2 YSYEKL. CDR3 protein: CASSQSGLSSSYEQYF. The CDR3 DNA reads TGCGCCAGCAGCCAATCGGGACTTTCAAGCTCCTACGAGCAGTACTTC.

The genes are TRBV7-2 and TRBJ1-5; TRBD1 aligns across 8 bases. CDR1 and CDR2 from the germline V gene are SGHTA and FQGNSA. The CDR3 consists of 17 residues. J gave up 6 bases and V 0 bases, and 10 bases lay outside the gene matches. For the CDR3, the DNA is TGTGCCAGCAGCTTAGCGAGGCCAGGGGGCAAAGTTCAGCCCCAGCATTTT. As protein: CASSLARPGGKVQPQHF.

This chain connects TRBV11-2 to TRBJ1-2; TRBD1 matches at 9 bases. Germline values: CDR1 SGHAT, CDR2 FQNNGV. Trimming removed 4 bases from V and 3 bases from J; junction bases left unmatched: 6. This CDR3 is built from 15 residues. The chain's CDR3 is CASSSIRDRDYGYTF. The CDR3 region has the DNA TGTGCCAGCAGCTCAATCCGGGACAGGGACTATGGCTACACCTTC.

This clone occurred once. The V gene is TRBV10-3, the J gene TRBJ1-1; D gene ambiguous. Trimming took 0 bases from V and 0 from J, leaving 8 bases between them. The CDR3 sequence is 15 residues long. Germline assignment: CDR1 ENHRY and CDR2 SYGVKD. The CDR3 loop is CAISESAAMNTEAFF. The CDR3 nucleotides read TGTGCCATCAGTGAGTCGGCGGCTATGAACACTGAAGCTTTCTTT.

The CDR3 spells CSVDTSGEGWAYGYTF. The CDR3 DNA follows: TGCAGCGTCGACACCTCAGGGGAAGGATGGGCCTATGGCTACACCTTC. This chain links TRBV29-1 with TRBJ1-2; possibly TRBD1 for D (6 bases). V was trimmed by 6 bases and J by 4 bases, leaving 24 bases between them. The V gene's germline CDR1 is SQVTM and CDR2 ANQGSEA. This CDR3 contains 16 residues.

The chain is built from TRBV27 and TRBJ1-4; a possible D gene is TRBD1 (5 bases). Trimming shortened V by 6 bases and J by 2 bases, and 13 bases separated the two germline ends. The CDR3 totals 15 residues. The germline V gene has CDR1 MNHEY and CDR2 SMNVEV (reference sequence). CDR3 bases: TGTGCCAGCAGGGAAAGGGGAACTACTAATGAAAAACTGTTTTTT. Protein product: CASRERGTTNEKLFF.

V and J are TRBV7-2 and TRBJ1-1, with 7 bases lining up with TRBD1. The CDR3 totals 14 residues. The V segment lost 4 bases and the J segment 2 bases; nucleotides outside the gene matches: 4. From germline, CDR1 is SGHTA and CDR2 FQGNSA. CDR3 DNA sequence: TGTGCCAGCAGCTCCCGGGACAGAAACACTGAAGCTTTCTTT. It is translated as CASSSRDRNTEAFF. The variable domain in full, with the rest retrieved from reference TRBV7-2 and TRBJ1-1, is GAGVSQSPSNKVTEKGKDVELRCDPISGHTALYWYRQSLGQGLEFLIYFQGNSAPDKSGLPSDRFSAERTGGSVSTLTIQRTQQEDSAVYLCASSSRDRNTEAFFGQGTRLTVV.

The rearrangement uses TRBV4-2 and TRBJ1-5, with no clear D. Germline V gene lookup returns CDR1 LGHNA and CDR2 YNFKEQ. The CDR3 loop spans 17 amino acids. The V and J ends lost 0 bases and 2 bases respectively, with 14 bases between them. The CDR3, as DNA: TGTGCCAGCAGCCAAGATCCCGGGAGGGAGGGCAATCAGCCCCAGCATTTT. Its protein is CASSQDPGREGNQPQHF.

The rearrangement links TRBV30 to TRBJ1-3; D may be TRBD1 (6 bases). V was pared by 7 bases and J by 0 bases, with 16 bases between. Germline V CDR1 and CDR2: GTSNPN, SVGIG (reference sequence). This CDR3 is built from 15 residues. The CDR3 sequence: CASTLRGASGNTIYF. The CDR3 nucleotides read TGTGCCTCAACCCTACGGGGGGCCTCTGGAAACACCATATATTTT.